The T cell receptor beta chain under discussion was sequenced for a study of blood T cell repertoires in COVID-19. The V and J ends lost 4 bases and 1 base, in that order; junction bases with no gene match: 4. The CDR3 runs to 15 residues. The germline V gene encodes CDR1 MNHEY and CDR2 SVGAGI. Data came from immunoSEQ multiplex PCR; TCRdb stores just in-frame clones and leaves some out. The sample yields roughly 300,000 clones, about nine tenths seen once. V gene TRBV6-5 combines with J gene TRBJ2-1; 7 bases align to TRBD2. The TCR comes from a woman in her thirties with COVID-19, enrolled during active disease. Sequencing input: peripheral blood. Written as DNA, the CDR3 is TGTGCCAGCAGTTCCCTTAGCGGGTCCTACAATGAGCAGTTCTTC. This translates into CASSSLSGSYNEQFF.